The 27 T cell receptor beta chains given below trace back to one sample, sequenced in a study of CD8 T cells in ankylosing spondylitis. TCRdb re-called the 5' RACE reads through MiXCR, storing one row per CDR3 protein. The top ten clones hold around 59% of a sample with 84,000 or so distinct CDR3 sequences, more than 25% of them seen once. The sequenced material came from blood, either unsorted or a sorted T cell fraction (not recorded which). These receptors were obtained from a male donor with ankylosing spondylitis or in good health (not recorded which).

This clonotype was seen many times. The chain recombines TRBV7-2 with TRBJ2-1; no definite D call. V shed 5 bases and J shed 2 bases, with 16 bases lying between them. CDR1 is SGHTA, CDR2 FQGNSA, per germline. This CDR3 has 16 amino acids. This CDR3 is CASSQAFGVAYNEQFF. CDR3 bases: TGTGCCAGCAGCCAGGCGTTTGGGGTCGCCTACAATGAGCAGTTCTTC.

Ten or more counts support this clonotype. The J gene is TRBJ1-1, the V gene TRBV7-9; D is perhaps TRBD1 (5 bases). Trimming removed 5 bases at V and 8 bases at J, with 9 bases between. CDR3 length: 11 residues. Germline assignment: CDR1 SEHNR and CDR2 FQNEAQ (reference sequence). The CDR3 sequence is CASSATVEAFF. CDR3 sequence (DNA): TGTGCCAGCAGCGCGACAGTAGAAGCTTTCTTT. Full variable domain (outside the CDR3, taken from reference TRBV7-9 and TRBJ1-1): DTGVSQNPRHKITKRGQNVTFRCDPISEHNRLYWYRQTLGQGPEFLTYFQNEAQLEKSRLLSDRFSAERPKGSFSTLEIQRTEQGDSAMYLCASSATVEAFFGQGTRLTVV.

This clonotype was seen more than once but under ten times. The V call is TRBV29-1, the J call TRBJ1-2; possible D gene TRBD1, 5 bases. Germline CDR1 reads SQVTM; CDR2 reads ANQGSEA. The CDR3 covers 14 residues. Trimming pared 6 bases from V and 4 bases from J, leaving 18 bases between. The DNA for the CDR3 is TGCAGCGTCCGCTTGCAGGGTGGGTCCTATGGCTACACCTTC. Translating gives CSVRLQGGSYGYTF.

The chain recombines TRBV5-5 with TRBJ2-7; D may correspond to TRBD1 or TRBD2 (5 bases each). The CDR3 contains 15 residues. V was cut by 3 bases and J by 0 bases, with 13 bases left in between. Germline assignment: CDR1 SGHKS and CDR2 YYEKEE (reference sequence). The CDR3, as DNA: TGTGCCAGCAGCTCCGGGACGGCCAGCTCCTACGAGCAGTACTTC. Translation: CASSSGTASSYEQYF.

V and J are TRBV20-1 and TRBJ1-2; D is ambiguous. The CDR3 contains 12 residues. Trimming shortened V by 3 bases and J by 4 bases, and 9 bases separated the two germline ends. The germline gives CDR1 DFQATT, CDR2 SNEGSKA (reference sequence). CDR3 region: CSASGISYGYTF. The CDR3 DNA sequence: TGCAGTGCTAGTGGTATTAGCTATGGCTACACCTTC.

This clonotype was detected once. At one of its ends the junction is not consistent with the germline gene, which may arise from a read error. The chain has TRBV2 and TRBJ2-2; 7 bases are shared with TRBD1. The CDR3 is 15 amino acids. Germline lookup yields CDR1 SNHLY and CDR2 FYNNEI. In DNA, the CDR3 is TGTGCCAGCAATGAAGGGGGCCCCGACACCGGGGAGCTGTTTTTT. This translates into CASNEGGPDTGELFF. Using reference TRBV2 and TRBJ2-2 for the parts outside the CDR3, the full variable domain is EPEVTQTPSHQVTQMGQEVILRCVPISNHLYFYWYRQILGQKVEFLVSFYNNEISEKSEIFDDQFSVERPDGSNFTLKIRSTKLEDSAMYFCASNEGGPDTGELFFGEGSRLTVL.

The CDR3 is CASSLLRRLFF. In nucleotides, the CDR3 is TGTGCCAGCAGTTTACTCCGGAGGCTGTTTTTT. The chain has TRBV12-3 or TRBV12-4 and TRBJ2-2, with D unclear. The CDR3 extends over 11 amino acids. Trimming removed 2 bases at V and 13 bases at J, with 8 bases between.

The rearrangement joins TRBV5-1 to TRBJ2-1, with 7 bases identical to TRBD2. The CDR3 totals 17 residues. Germline assignment: CDR1 SGHRS and CDR2 YFSETQ. With V trimmed by 4 bases and J by 3 bases, 13 bases remained unmatched. CDR3 sequence: CASSPYAGREGYNEQFF. CDR3 nucleotide sequence: TGCGCCAGCAGCCCATATGCTGGGAGGGAGGGCTACAATGAGCAGTTCTTC.

About this clonotype: One end of the junction varies from germline; a read error may be responsible. This chain joins TRBV20-1 and TRBJ1-1, with no clear D. Germline values: CDR1 DFQATT, CDR2 SNEGSKA (reference sequence). The CDR3 runs 13 residues. This CDR3 reads CSATPDMSTEPFF. The CDR3 nucleotides are TGCAGTGCCACGCCCGATATGTCCACTGAACCTTTCTTT.

This clonotype was counted a few times. The chain uses TRBV5-1 and TRBJ2-7; weak D call: TRBD2 (5 bases). This CDR3 contains 13 residues. CDR1 and CDR2 (germline): SGHRS, YFSETQ. Trimming removed 7 bases at V and 6 bases at J, with 17 bases between. The CDR3 loop reads CASSAPGILEQYF. Here the CDR3 DNA reads TGCGCCAGCTCAGCCCCGGGGATCCTCGAGCAGTACTTC.

V and J are TRBV5-1 and TRBJ1-1, with D uncertain. Trimming shortened V by 4 bases and J by 0 bases, and 16 bases separated the two germline ends. The CDR3 is 16 residues long. In germline, CDR1 is SGHRS, CDR2 YFSETQ. CDR3 nucleotide sequence: TGCGCCAGCAGCACGGCCCGGGTCGGAATGAACACTGAAGCTTTCTTT. As protein: CASSTARVGMNTEAFF.

This clonotype was seen ten or more times. The rearrangement links TRBV29-1 to TRBJ1-2; 10 bases align to TRBD1. The ends lost 6 bases at V and 4 bases at J; junction bases unmatched: 11. The CDR3 has 15 residues. The germline CDR1 and CDR2 sequences are SQVTM and ANQGSEA. DNA for the CDR3: TGCAGCGTCGACTCGACAGGGGGCGCCTCCTATGGCTACACCTTC. Its protein product is CSVDSTGGASYGYTF.

The chain has TRBV5-1 and TRBJ2-3; D is unresolved. CDR1 SGHRS and CDR2 YFSETQ come from the germline V gene. V lost 0 bases, J lost 3 bases, and 11 bases lay in between. The CDR3 consists of 15 residues. CDR3 nucleotide sequence: TGCGCCAGCAGCTTGGCGAAGGTCACTACAGATACGCAGTATTTT. It encodes CASSLAKVTTDTQYF.

The rearrangement uses TRBV7-6 and TRBJ2-1, with 8 bases aligning to TRBD1. Germline V gene lookup returns CDR1 SGHVS and CDR2 FNYEAQ. Trimming at V came to 0 bases and at J to 8 bases, leaving 18 bases not matched to a gene. CDR3 length: 19 residues. CDR3 residues: CASSLAGETGVFGSDEQFF. CDR3 coding DNA: TGTGCCAGCAGCTTAGCTGGGGAGACAGGGGTATTTGGAAGCGATGAGCAGTTCTTC.

The V gene is TRBV20-1, the J gene TRBJ1-5; weak D call: TRBD1 (6 bases). This CDR3 comprises 13 residues. Trimming took off 6 bases at V and 6 bases at J, with 15 bases between the two ends. Germline V gene sequence: CDR1 DFQATT, CDR2 SNEGSKA (reference sequence). The CDR3 spells CSAEQGSGQPQHF. CDR3 DNA: TGCAGTGCGGAACAGGGATCAGGTCAGCCCCAGCATTTT.

The V call is TRBV5-1, the J call TRBJ1-1, with D maybe TRBD1 (5 bases). The CDR3 loop spans 14 amino acids. Trimming took 6 bases from V and 4 from J, leaving 16 bases between them. CDR1 is SGHRS, CDR2 YFSETQ, per germline. CDR3 DNA: TGCGCCAGCACAAAGGACGCCGGGGCCACTGAAGCTTTCTTT. This translates into CASTKDAGATEAFF.

The sample holds one count of this clonotype. V and J are TRBV28 and TRBJ2-5; the D gene is possibly TRBD2 (6 bases). CDR3 length equals 16 residues. V lost 8 bases and J 1 base, leaving 20 bases between the germline ends. CDR1 and CDR2 from the germline V gene are MDHEN and SYDVKM. The CDR3 DNA is TGTGCCAGCCGGAGGGCCAGTGGGGGATTCCAAGAGACCCAGTACTTC. This codes for CASRRASGGFQETQYF.

The V call is TRBV9, the J call TRBJ2-1, with 11 bases matching TRBD2. This CDR3 spans 15 amino acids. Trimming at V came to 4 bases and at J to 9 bases, leaving 9 bases not matched to a gene. Germline V gene sequence: CDR1 SGDLS, CDR2 YYNGEE. This CDR3 is CASSSAGSGGGEQFF. CDR3 DNA: TGTGCCAGCAGCTCTGCCGGTAGCGGGGGGGGTGAGCAGTTCTTC.

The chain joins TRBV5-1 to TRBJ1-5; no clear D. In germline, CDR1 is SGHRS, CDR2 YFSETQ. The V and J ends lost 1 base and 5 bases respectively, with 10 bases between them. CDR3 size: 14 residues. CDR3 sequence (DNA): TGCGCCAGCAGCTTGATCTCTGGCGATCAGCCCCAGCATTTT. Encoded protein: CASSLISGDQPQHF.

The V gene is TRBV10-3, the J gene TRBJ2-3, with TRBD1 identical over 8 bases. The CDR3 totals 16 residues. Germline V gene sequence: CDR1 ENHRY, CDR2 SYGVKD. V shed 4 bases, J shed 2 bases, and the junction held 8 bases outside the gene matches. CDR3 sequence: CAISGTGTGLTDTQYF. CDR3 DNA: TGTGCCATCAGTGGAACCGGGACAGGTCTCACAGATACGCAGTATTTT.

The CDR3 bases are TGCGCCAGCAGCTTCCAAGCGGACACTGAAGCTTTCTTT. This gives the protein CASSFQADTEAFF. This rearrangement joins TRBV5-1 to TRBJ1-1; D unresolved. The V end lost 2 bases, the J end lost 3 bases, and 8 bases lay between the germline ends. Germline V gives CDR1 SGHRS, CDR2 YFSETQ. CDR3 length equals 13 residues.

A word on this clonotype: One junction end does not reproduce the germline sequence, and a read error may be involved. The chain employs TRBV7-7 and TRBJ2-2, with no clear D. Germline V gene lookup returns CDR1 SSHAT and CDR2 FNYEAQ (reference sequence). This CDR3 comprises 14 residues. CDR3: CASSLLANTGELFF. The CDR3 DNA sequence: TGTGCTAGCAGCTTACTCGCGAACACCGGGGAGCTGTTTTTT. The entire variable domain, with the rest obtained from reference TRBV7-7 and TRBJ2-2, is as follows: GAGVSQSPRYKVTKRGQDVTLRCDPISSHATLYWYQQALGQGPEFLTYFNYEAQPDKSGLPSDRFSAERPEGSISTLTIQRTEQRDSAMYRCASSLLANTGELFFGEGSRLTVL.

The chain carries TRBV5-1 and TRBJ1-4; TRBD1 matches 7 bases. This CDR3 is 16 amino acids long. V lost 4 bases, J lost 5 bases, and 11 bases stayed unmatched. CDR1 SGHRS and CDR2 YFSETQ come from the germline V gene. DNA for the CDR3: TGCGCCAGCAGCCTCGGACAGGCCGGCGGGAATGAAAAACTGTTTTTT. This gives the protein CASSLGQAGGNEKLFF.

The CDR3 DNA sequence: TGTGCCAGCAGCGGAATGGGTCTCACAGATACGCAGTATTTT. Translation: CASSGMGLTDTQYF. J is TRBJ2-3 and V is TRBV7-3; D uncertain. This CDR3 is 14 amino acids long. Germline-derived CDR1 and CDR2 are SGHTA and FQGTGA. V was cut by 5 bases and J by 2 bases, with 11 bases left in between.

This clonotype showed up just a few times. The chain carries TRBV11-2 and TRBJ2-3; D is perhaps TRBD2 (5 bases). The germline V gene encodes CDR1 SGHAT and CDR2 FQNNGV. The CDR3 loop spans 17 amino acids. V gave up 0 bases and J gave up 0 bases, with 13 bases separating them. CDR3: CASSLDSGSASTDTQYF. CDR3 in DNA: TGTGCCAGCAGCTTAGATAGTGGTAGCGCAAGCACAGATACGCAGTATTTT. Based on the CDR3 plus reference TRBV11-2 and TRBJ2-3, the full variable domain is EAGVAQSPRYKIIEKRQSVAFWCNPISGHATLYWYQQILGQGPKLLIQFQNNGVVDDSQLPKDRFSAERLKGVDSTLKIQPAKLEDSAVYLCASSLDSGSASTDTQYFGPGTRLTVL.

This clonotype was detected only once. J is TRBJ1-1 and V is TRBV5-1; no reliable D call. The CDR3 loop spans 14 amino acids. V was pared by 0 bases and J by 4 bases, with 10 bases between. Germline assignment: CDR1 SGHRS and CDR2 YFSETQ. Here the CDR3 DNA reads TGCGCCAGCAGCTTGGCCGGAAGCATCACTGAAGCTTTCTTT. Translating it yields CASSLAGSITEAFF.

The J gene is TRBJ2-5, the V gene TRBV5-1; D unresolved. Per germline, CDR1 SGHRS and CDR2 YFSETQ. V lost 2 bases to trimming and J lost 4 bases, with 9 bases between them. The CDR3 has 13 residues. The CDR3: CASSLLKGETQYF. The CDR3 coding sequence is TGCGCCAGCAGCTTATTAAAGGGAGAGACCCAGTACTTC.